This entry lists 2 T cell receptor beta chains sequenced from one sample in a study of T cell responses to AZD1222 COVID-19 vaccine. Sequencing used immunoSEQ multiplex PCR; TCRdb keeps in-frame clones, though not all of them. The repertoire consists of around 170,000 clones, with about nine tenths occurring once and the leading ten covering 1.5%. Material: peripheral blood, obtained on day 0 of AZD1222 vaccination. Every receptor here comes from an adult in good health.

The chain couples TRBV7-9 to TRBJ2-3; D remains unclear. This CDR3 has 16 residues. V lost 4 bases, J lost 0 bases, and 14 bases lay in between. Germline CDR1 reads SEHNR; CDR2 reads FQNEAQ (reference sequence). CDR3 bases: TGTGCCAGCAGCTCGGGCTTCGGAGAAAGCACAGATACGCAGTATTTT. It specifies CASSSGFGESTDTQYF.

This chain links TRBV2 with TRBJ1-1; 9 bases are a match to TRBD1. The CDR3 totals 15 residues. V lost 6 bases and J lost 4; bases outside the gene matches: 9. Germline values: CDR1 SNHLY, CDR2 FYNNEI. Here the CDR3 DNA reads TGTGCCAGCAGAGATACAGGGGGCTGGGCCACTGAAGCTTTCTTT. Protein product: CASRDTGGWATEAFF. Looking up the rest from reference TRBV2 and TRBJ1-1 gives the full variable domain: EPEVTQTPSHQVTQMGQEVILRCVPISNHLYFYWYRQILGQKVEFLVSFYNNEISEKSEIFDDQFSVERPDGSNFTLKIRSTKLEDSAMYFCASRDTGGWATEAFFGQGTRLTVV.